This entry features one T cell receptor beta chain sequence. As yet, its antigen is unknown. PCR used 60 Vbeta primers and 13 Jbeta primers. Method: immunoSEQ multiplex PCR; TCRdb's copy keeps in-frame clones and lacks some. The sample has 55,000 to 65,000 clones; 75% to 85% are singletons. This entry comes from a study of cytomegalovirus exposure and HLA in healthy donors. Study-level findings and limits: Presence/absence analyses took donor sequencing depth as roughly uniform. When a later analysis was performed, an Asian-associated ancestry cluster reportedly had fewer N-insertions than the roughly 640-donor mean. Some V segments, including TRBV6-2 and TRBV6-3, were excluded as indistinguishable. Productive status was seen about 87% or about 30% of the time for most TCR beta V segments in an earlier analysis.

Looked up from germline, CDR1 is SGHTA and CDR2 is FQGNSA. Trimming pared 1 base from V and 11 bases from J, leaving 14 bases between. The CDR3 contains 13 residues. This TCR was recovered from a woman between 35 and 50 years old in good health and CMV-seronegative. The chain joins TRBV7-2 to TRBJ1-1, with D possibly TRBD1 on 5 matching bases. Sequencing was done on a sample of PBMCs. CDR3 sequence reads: CASSLVIGGRAFF. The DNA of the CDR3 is TGTGCCAGCAGCTTAGTGATCGGGGGTCGGGCTTTCTTT.